The 32 T cell receptor beta chains below come from one sample, sequenced in a study of T cells in Graves' hyperthyroidism and ophthalmopathy. The source material, RNA transcripts, was used to amplify TCR beta CDR3 regions. The TCR CDR3 first-round RT-PCR relied on the HTBI primer set. TCRdb recomputed calls from the multiplex PCR reads with MiXCR, one row per CDR3 protein. The sample contains 500,000 to 800,000 distinct CDR3 sequences, about 15% of which appear only once. What was sequenced was blood. The source of these receptors is a woman between 45 and 65 years old with Graves' ophthalmopathy.

This clonotype was picked up many times. The chain employs TRBV12-3 or TRBV12-4 and TRBJ1-4, with D unclear. Trimming took off 3 bases at V and 7 bases at J, with 9 bases between the two ends. The CDR3 consists of 13 residues. Here the CDR3 reads CASSLSGVEKLFF. The DNA for the CDR3 is TGTGCCAGCAGTTTGTCTGGGGTTGAAAAACTGTTTTTT.

In the case of this clonotype: A read error may account for a junction end that differs from germline. The chain employs TRBV11-2 and TRBJ1-6; perhaps TRBD1 as D (5 bases). Germline CDR1 is SGHAT and CDR2 is FQNNGV. There are 13 residues in the CDR3. The DNA of the CDR3 is TGCGCCAGCAGCCAAGAGACAGTTTCGCCCCTCCACTTT. This gives the protein CASSQETVSPLHF.

This clonotype showed up many times. The V and J genes are TRBV6-2 or TRBV6-3 and TRBJ2-3; D call uncertain. Germline V gene lookup returns CDR1 MNHEY and CDR2 SVGEGT. The V gene lost 0 bases and the J gene lost 1 base, with 8 bases spanning the gap. This CDR3 has 15 amino acids. CDR3 in amino acids: CASSYSRQGTDTQYF. CDR3 nucleotides: TGTGCCAGCAGTTACTCGAGGCAGGGCACAGATACGCAGTATTTT.

There are a few counts of this clonotype. This sequence joins TRBV7-9 and TRBJ2-1, with no clear D. This CDR3 spans 13 amino acids. Germline loops: CDR1 SEHNR, CDR2 FQNEAQ (reference sequence). Trimming took 4 bases from V and 5 from J, leaving 9 bases between them. CDR3 sequence: CASSSDLNNEQFF. CDR3 coding DNA: TGTGCCAGCAGCTCGGACCTTAACAATGAGCAGTTCTTC.

Ten or more counts support this clonotype. The rearrangement links TRBV7-3 to TRBJ1-1; possible D gene TRBD1, 5 bases. The CDR3 contains 14 residues. Trimming removed 5 bases at V and 3 bases at J, with 13 bases between. CDR1 is SGHTA, CDR2 FQGTGA, per germline. The DNA for the CDR3 is TGTGCCAGCAGCCCAACCTCAGGGTACACTGAAGCTTTCTTT. Its translation: CASSPTSGYTEAFF. The full variable domain, completed using reference TRBV7-3 and TRBJ1-1, is GAGVSQTPSNKVTEKGKYVELRCDPISGHTALYWYRQSLGQGPEFLIYFQGTGAADDSGLPNDRFFAVRPEGSVSTLKIQRTERGDSAVYLCASSPTSGYTEAFFGQGTRLTVV.

The chain links TRBV6-1 to TRBJ1-1; TRBD1 agrees at 7 bases. From germline, CDR1 is MNHNS and CDR2 SASEGT. The CDR3 has 17 amino acids. J gave up 2 bases and V 6 bases, and 15 bases lay outside the gene matches. The CDR3 nucleotides are TGTGCCAGCAGCCAACGGTTCCCGGGACAGTTTAACACTGAAGCTTTCTTT. Translated: CASSQRFPGQFNTEAFF.

The sample holds many counts of this clonotype. This rearrangement joins TRBV6-1 to TRBJ2-7, with TRBD2 identical over 10 bases. The CDR3 length is 14 residues. Germline CDR1 MNHNS, CDR2 SASEGT. Unmatched junction bases numbered 5, after V lost 7 bases and J lost 2 bases. CDR3 DNA sequence: TGTGCCAGCAACATAGCGGGAGGCCCCTACGAGCAGTACTTC. It encodes CASNIAGGPYEQYF.

A note on this clonotype: A much bigger clone sits one base away, suggesting this may be a read error. The chain carries TRBV20-1 and TRBJ2-1, with 9 bases aligning to TRBD2. After removal of 0 bases from V and 9 bases from J, the junction contained 12 bases not matched to a gene. This CDR3 contains 16 residues. Germline assignment: CDR1 DFQATT and CDR2 SNEGSKA (reference sequence). Written as DNA, the CDR3 is TGCAGTGCTAGAGATCGGACTAGCGTGAGTCTGGGTGAGCAGTTCTTC. Its protein product is CSARDRTSVSLGEQFF.

The rearrangement uses TRBV4-1 and TRBJ1-5; D is perhaps TRBD1 (5 bases). CDR1 MGHRA and CDR2 YSYEKL come from the germline V gene. The CDR3 is made up of 15 amino acids. Between the trimmed V and J ends, which lost 0 bases and 7 bases, there was a span of 13 bases. The CDR3 nucleotides read TGCGCCAGCAGCCAAGATCTCAGGGTTGAGCAGCCCCAGCATTTT. It specifies CASSQDLRVEQPQHF.

This clonotype was recorded at least ten times. The chain combines TRBV20-1 with TRBJ2-7; 15 bases agree with TRBD2. The CDR3 covers 17 residues. Germline assignment: CDR1 DFQATT and CDR2 SNEGSKA (reference sequence). Trimming removed 3 bases from V and 7 bases from J; junction bases left unmatched: 13. CDR3 protein: CSARPPGLAGGHGEQYF. The CDR3 DNA reads as TGCAGTGCTAGGCCCCCGGGACTAGCGGGAGGACACGGGGAGCAGTACTTC.

Turning to this clonotype: The junction does not match germline at one end; this may be a read error. The rearrangement uses TRBV28 and TRBJ2-7, with 12 positions matching TRBD1. CDR1 is MDHEN and CDR2 is SYDVKM in the germline V gene. The CDR3 has 16 residues. The CDR3 protein is CACSPTGQGAAYEQYF. Here the CDR3 DNA reads TGTGCCTGCAGCCCCACGGGACAGGGGGCAGCCTACGAGCAGTACTTC.

J is TRBJ2-3 and V is TRBV7-3, with TRBD2 matching 14 bases. This CDR3 comprises 14 residues. Trimming cost V 7 bases and J 6 bases; bases outside gene matches: 3. The germline V gene encodes CDR1 SGHTA and CDR2 FQGTGA. The DNA of the CDR3 is TGTGCCAGCACGGGACTAGCGGGAGCGGATACGCAGTATTTT. This translates into CASTGLAGADTQYF.

Regarding this clonotype: At one end the junction does not follow the germline gene, possibly because of a read error. The chain joins TRBV5-1 to TRBJ2-1, with unresolved D. This CDR3 has 11 residues. Germline V gene sequence: CDR1 SGHRS, CDR2 YFSETQ. CDR3 in DNA: TGCGCCAGCAGGTCGAACAATAAGCAGTTCTTC. Residues: CASRSNNKQFF. The full variable domain, its missing parts supplied by reference TRBV5-1 and TRBJ2-1, is KAGVTQTPRYLIKTRGQQVTLSCSPISGHRSVSWYQQTPGQGLQFLFEYFSETQRNKGNFPGRFSGRQFSNSRSEMNVSTLELGDSALYLCASRSNNKQFFGPGTRLTVL.

This clonotype was observed at least ten times. The chain combines TRBV2 with TRBJ1-2; TRBD1 matches 8 bases. The CDR3 extends over 15 amino acids. The germline gives CDR1 SNHLY, CDR2 FYNNEI. Trimming at V came to 3 bases and at J to 7 bases, leaving 10 bases not matched to a gene. The CDR3 DNA sequence: TGTGCCAGCAGTGAGAGACAGGGGACACTGGCTGGCTACACCTTC. Its translation: CASSERQGTLAGYTF. Full variable domain (rest looked up from reference TRBV2 and TRBJ1-2): EPEVTQTPSHQVTQMGQEVILRCVPISNHLYFYWYRQILGQKVEFLVSFYNNEISEKSEIFDDQFSVERPDGSNFTLKIRSTKLEDSAMYFCASSERQGTLAGYTFGSGTRLTVV.

This clonotype was picked up a small number of times. The genes are TRBV24-1 and TRBJ2-5, with D possibly called TRBD1 or TRBD2 (5 bases each). Germline-derived CDR1 and CDR2 are KGHDR and SFDVKD. This CDR3 is built from 16 residues. V shed 4 bases and J shed 4 bases, with 18 bases lying between them. The CDR3 DNA reads as TGTGCCACCAGTGACCCTACTCCTGGGACGCCAGAGACCCAGTACTTC. It is translated as CATSDPTPGTPETQYF.

This clonotype appeared many times. The CDR3 nucleotides read TGTGCCAGCAGTTTATCAGGGGAAGTGGACACCTTC. Its translation: CASSLSGEVDTF. The chain links TRBV28 to TRBJ1-2, with a tentative D call TRBD1 (6 bases). The CDR3 is 12 residues long. Trimming stripped 1 base from V and 12 bases from J, with 12 bases between. Germline CDR1 and CDR2: MDHEN and SYDVKM.

This clonotype was picked up many times. CDR3 nucleotides: TGTGCCAGCAGCTATTCCCCGGGACTAGCGGGCCGGGGGTATGAGCAGTTCTTC. Its protein is CASSYSPGLAGRGYEQFF. The chain employs TRBV7-6 and TRBJ2-1; 12 bases map to TRBD2. Per germline, CDR1 SGHVS and CDR2 FNYEAQ. Unmatched junction bases numbered 15, after V lost 4 bases and J lost 8 bases. CDR3 length: 18 residues.

The gene calls are TRBV25-1 and TRBJ2-1; D might be TRBD2 (5 bases). The CDR3 totals 14 residues. The V end was cut by 0 bases, the J end by 4 bases, with 7 bases between. Per the germline V gene, CDR1 is MGHDK and CDR2 is SYGVNS. The CDR3: CASSEYGIYNEQFF. The DNA for the CDR3 is TGTGCCAGCAGTGAATACGGGATTTACAATGAGCAGTTCTTC.

This clonotype was observed at least ten times. Mismatch with germline at one junction end may stem from a read error. The chain couples TRBV15 to TRBJ2-2; the match to TRBD2 covers 12 bases. This CDR3 contains 17 residues. CDR1 is LNHNV and CDR2 is YYDKDF in the germline V gene (reference sequence). The CDR3 DNA reads TGTGCCACCAGCGGAGAGACTAGCGGGAGTGTCGCCGGGGAGCTGTTTTTT. This codes for CATSGETSGSVAGELFF.

There are many counts of this clonotype. The chain couples TRBV5-1 to TRBJ2-3; the D is unclear. The length of the CDR3 is 13 residues. Trimming stripped 0 bases from V and 3 bases from J, with 5 bases between. Germline V gives CDR1 SGHRS, CDR2 YFSETQ. CDR3: CASSLGKTDTQYF. The CDR3 DNA is TGCGCCAGCAGCTTGGGAAAAACAGATACGCAGTATTTT.

This clonotype has just a few counts. This rearrangement joins TRBV10-3 to TRBJ2-5, with D possibly matching TRBD1 (5 bases). Trimming cost V 1 base and J 0 bases, with 12 bases left between them. CDR1 ENHRY and CDR2 SYGVKD come from the germline V gene. This CDR3 has 16 residues. In nucleotides, the CDR3 is TGTGCCATCAGTGAGTATGCGTTGGACAACCAAGAGACCCAGTACTTC. This encodes CAISEYALDNQETQYF.

This clonotype occurred many times. The chain carries TRBV6-2 or TRBV6-3 and TRBJ2-5, with 12 bases aligning to TRBD2. There are 17 residues in the CDR3. The ends lost 2 bases at V and 5 bases at J; junction bases unmatched: 9. Per germline, CDR1 MNHEY and CDR2 SVGEGT. The CDR3 sequence is CASSYRPTSGSRETQYF. The CDR3 region has the DNA TGTGCCAGCAGTTACCGCCCGACTAGCGGGAGCAGGGAGACCCAGTACTTC.

This clonotype was found many times. The chain uses TRBV28 and TRBJ2-2, with TRBD2 identical over 9 bases. After removal of 3 bases from V and 5 bases from J, the junction contained 16 bases not matched to a gene. This CDR3 comprises 19 residues. Germline values: CDR1 MDHEN, CDR2 SYDVKM. The CDR3 DNA follows: TGTGCCAGCAGTTTTCTTGGTGTTAGCGGGAGTGGGGAGACCGGGGAGCTGTTTTTT. Protein product: CASSFLGVSGSGETGELFF.

CDR3 region: CSAIVAGTDGYTF. The CDR3, as DNA: TGCAGTGCTATTGTGGCAGGGACTGATGGCTACACCTTC. This chain connects TRBV20-1 to TRBJ1-2, with D perhaps TRBD1 (5 bases). The germline V gene has CDR1 DFQATT and CDR2 SNEGSKA (reference sequence). The V and J ends lost 4 bases and 6 bases respectively, with 15 bases between them. The CDR3 sequence is 13 residues long.

V and J are TRBV6-2 or TRBV6-3 and TRBJ1-1, with TRBD1 matching over 8 bases. Germline V CDR1 and CDR2: MNHEY, SVGEGT. Trimming cost V 4 bases and J 5 bases; bases outside gene matches: 12. This CDR3 has 16 amino acids. The CDR3 DNA reads TGTGCCAGCAGTTTTGTGCAGGGGGCTTGGGAAACTGAAGCTTTCTTT. Amino acid sequence: CASSFVQGAWETEAFF.

This clonotype came up a few times. The rearrangement joins TRBV9 to TRBJ2-1; TRBD2 agrees at 13 bases. The length of the CDR3 is 17 residues. Germline V lookup: CDR1 SGDLS, CDR2 YYNGEE. J gave up 3 bases and V 1 base, and 4 bases lay outside the gene matches. CDR3 protein: CASSVTGTSGIYNEQFF. The CDR3 nucleotides are TGTGCCAGCAGCGTAACCGGGACTAGCGGGATCTACAATGAGCAGTTCTTC.

Details on this clonotype: This may arise from a read error, as a much more abundant clone is one base away. In DNA form, the CDR3 reads TGTGCCAACAGTCGACTAACAGGGCCAGGGGGTTATGGCTACACCTTC. Protein product: CANSRLTGPGGYGYTF. V usage is TRBV28 and J usage is TRBJ1-2; TRBD1 agrees at 7 bases. There are 16 residues in the CDR3. In germline, CDR1 is MDHEN, CDR2 SYDVKM.

The rearrangement links TRBV5-1 to TRBJ2-1, with 13 bases fitting TRBD2. Germline CDR1 and CDR2: SGHRS and YFSETQ. The CDR3 length is 16 residues. Germline trimming cut 1 base from V and 9 bases from J; bases unmatched to any gene: 7. The CDR3 region is CASSLFGTSGIGEQFF. CDR3 in DNA: TGCGCCAGCAGCTTGTTTGGGACTAGCGGGATTGGTGAGCAGTTCTTC.

This clonotype was counted many times. The CDR3 region is CASSLLAATDTQYF. The CDR3 region has the DNA TGTGCCAGCAGCCTGCTAGCGGCCACAGATACGCAGTATTTT. The chain recombines TRBV7-2 with TRBJ2-3; 7 nucleotides match TRBD2. V lost 5 bases to trimming and J lost 2 bases; unmatched junction nucleotides: 4. Germline-derived CDR1 and CDR2 are SGHTA and FQGNSA. This CDR3 is 14 amino acids long.

Ten or more counts support this clonotype. J is TRBJ1-2 and V is TRBV9; D gene uncertain. The CDR3 length is 13 residues. The germline CDR1 and CDR2 sequences are SGDLS and YYNGEE. V gave up 7 bases and J gave up 4 bases, with 14 bases separating them. The CDR3, as DNA: TGTGCCAGCGGTTCAGGCTCCGTCTATGGCTACACCTTC. Residues: CASGSGSVYGYTF.

This clonotype has just a few counts. The chain uses TRBV6-6 and TRBJ2-6; tentative D call: TRBD1 (5 bases). The CDR3 runs to 17 residues. Germline V gene lookup returns CDR1 MNHNY and CDR2 SVGAGI (reference sequence). Trimming left V 2 bases short and J 1 base short, with 12 bases between. The CDR3 reads CASSYTPQGSGANVLTF. The CDR3 region has the DNA TGTGCCAGCAGTTACACGCCTCAGGGATCTGGGGCCAACGTCCTGACTTTC.

This clonotype was detected many times. The rearrangement uses TRBV20-1 and TRBJ2-7, with 9 bases identical to TRBD2. CDR3 length: 15 residues. J gave up 1 base and V 3 bases, and 7 bases lay outside the gene matches. The germline V gene encodes CDR1 DFQATT and CDR2 SNEGSKA (reference sequence). CDR3 sequence (DNA): TGCAGTGCTAGCAAACTAGCGGGCGGATCCTACGAGCAGTACTTC. This gives the protein CSASKLAGGSYEQYF.